A single sample gave rise to the 10 T cell receptor beta chains below, sequenced in a study of response to subunit inactivated influenza vaccine. TCRdb re-called the RT-PCR reads through MiXCR, storing one row per CDR3 protein. The sample carries 400,000 to 650,000 distinct CDR3 sequences, 7.2% recorded once. This specimen consisted of PBMCs from blood, obtained roughly 24 months after vaccination. These receptors were obtained from a man aged 45 to 75 who received an inactivated influenza vaccine.

The rearrangement uses TRBV12-3 or TRBV12-4 and TRBJ2-1; TRBD2 agrees at 10 bases. The J segment lost 5 bases and the V segment lost 6 bases, leaving 4 bases of the junction unmatched. The CDR3 is 14 residues long. The CDR3 bases are TGTGCCAGCAGGCCCGGGACTAGCGACAATGAGCAGTTCTTC. This gives the protein CASRPGTSDNEQFF.

This clonotype was seen repeatedly, ten times or more. V and J are TRBV6-2 or TRBV6-3 and TRBJ2-5, with D tentatively TRBD1 or TRBD2 (6 bases each). Germline assignment: CDR1 MNHEY and CDR2 SVGEGT. The CDR3 sequence is 15 residues long. V was cut by 2 bases and J by 2 bases, with 12 bases left in between. The CDR3: CASSYPRRGQETQYF. The CDR3 coding sequence is TGTGCCAGCAGTTACCCGAGGAGGGGGCAAGAGACCCAGTACTTC.

The chain employs TRBV4-2 and TRBJ2-4, with D perhaps matching TRBD1 (6 bases). The CDR3 spans 16 residues. The V end was cut by 2 bases, the J end by 0 bases, with 11 bases between. Germline assignment: CDR1 LGHNA and CDR2 YNFKEQ. CDR3 protein: CASSQRTVLAKNIQYF. The CDR3 DNA sequence: TGTGCCAGCAGCCAAAGGACAGTACTAGCCAAAAACATTCAGTACTTC.

This chain links TRBV25-1 with TRBJ2-7; no clear D gene. Germline V gene sequence: CDR1 MGHDK, CDR2 SYGVNS. The CDR3 loop spans 14 amino acids. V was shortened by 1 base and J by 5 bases, with 12 bases between the two germline ends. CDR3 sequence: CASSEFEPFHEQYF. The CDR3 coding sequence is TGTGCCAGCAGTGAATTTGAGCCTTTCCACGAGCAGTACTTC.

There are a few counts of this clonotype. This sequence joins TRBV4-1 and TRBJ2-3, with 14 bases fitting TRBD2. CDR1 is MGHRA and CDR2 is YSYEKL in the germline V gene. Trimming at V came to 4 bases and at J to 4 bases, leaving 7 bases not matched to a gene. CDR3 length: 17 residues. CDR3 sequence: CASSLLGLAGVADTQYF. The CDR3 DNA reads as TGCGCCAGCAGCCTACTGGGACTAGCGGGGGTAGCAGATACGCAGTATTTT.

The chain couples TRBV18 to TRBJ2-5, with 9 bases lining up with TRBD1. The germline V gene encodes CDR1 KGHSH and CDR2 LQKENI. With V trimmed by 3 bases and J by 0 bases, 5 bases remained unmatched. The CDR3 is 16 amino acids. CDR3 nucleotide sequence: TGTGCCAGCTCACCCACAGGGGGCTCGTACCAAGAGACCCAGTACTTC. This encodes CASSPTGGSYQETQYF.

This clonotype was observed many times. This chain uses TRBV7-9 with TRBJ1-2, with 8 bases identical to TRBD1. Germline V gene lookup returns CDR1 SEHNR and CDR2 FQNEAQ (reference sequence). V shed 5 bases, J shed 2 bases, and the junction held 7 bases outside the gene matches. The CDR3 loop spans 15 amino acids. CDR3 in DNA: TGTGCCAGCAGCCCAGGGGGCGCATTAAACTATGGCTACACCTTC. Translated, it gives CASSPGGALNYGYTF.

This clonotype was seen more than once but under ten times. This sequence joins TRBV11-1 and TRBJ2-3, with TRBD2 matching 11 bases. Germline lookup yields CDR1 SGHAT and CDR2 FQDESV (reference sequence). Trimming cost V 4 bases and J 5 bases; bases outside gene matches: 17. This CDR3 is built from 19 residues. CDR3 sequence reads: CASSSWGLAEISVGDTQYF. The CDR3 DNA follows: TGTGCCAGCAGCTCCTGGGGACTAGCGGAAATTTCGGTGGGAGATACGCAGTATTTT.

This clonotype showed up just a few times. The chain has TRBV3-1 and TRBJ2-7; D is undetermined. In germline, CDR1 is LGHDT, CDR2 YNNKEL (reference sequence). V lost 1 base and J 3 bases, leaving 7 bases between the germline ends. The CDR3 has 13 residues. The CDR3 DNA reads TGTGCCAGCAGCCAAGGGTTTTACTACGAGCAGTACTTC. It translates to CASSQGFYYEQYF.

The rearrangement uses TRBV20-1 and TRBJ2-5; weak D call: TRBD2 (6 bases). Germline CDR1 and CDR2: DFQATT and SNEGSKA (reference sequence). V lost 5 bases to trimming and J lost 5 bases, with 18 bases between them. CDR3 length equals 14 residues. The CDR3 is CSAPGGRWRETQYF. DNA of the CDR3: TGCAGTGCTCCCGGGGGAAGGTGGCGGGAGACCCAGTACTTC.